These T cell receptor beta chains were read from a single sample in a study of Graves' ophthalmopathy and Graves' hyperthyroidism. In TCRdb, the multiplex PCR reads were re-called with MiXCR into one record per CDR3 protein. The sample has hundreds of thousands of distinct CDR3 sequences, about 22% seen once. The specimen was peripheral blood. Receptor source: a woman aged 45-65 years with Graves' ophthalmopathy. CDR3s include the opening cysteine and the closing phenylalanine or tryptophan. The D gene is left open where the match is weak. A row's size may be missing; if present it is once, few, many or a size class.

TRBV20-1,TRBJ1-6,many,TRBD1,CSATTQGHSYNSPLHF,TGCAGTGCAACTACACAGGGGCATTCCTATAATTCACCCCTCCACTTT
TRBV20-1,TRBJ2-7,many,-,CSASVGGSSYEQYF,TGCAGTGCTTCCGTCGGCGGTAGCTCCTACGAGCAGTACTTC
TRBV28,TRBJ2-7,many,-,CASSTGSRWEQYF,TGTGCCAGCAGCACCGGGTCCCGGTGGGAGCAGTACTTC
TRBV29-1,TRBJ2-5,many,TRBD1,CSVFKQGTQETQYF,TGCAGCGTTTTTAAACAGGGGACCCAAGAGACCCAGTACTTC
TRBV27,TRBJ2-2,-,-,CASSRGTTGELFF,TGTGCCAGCAGCCGGGGGACCACCGGGGAGCTGTTTTTT
TRBV3-1,TRBJ2-7,-,-,CASSQSGNEQYF,TGTGCCAGCAGCCAAAGTGGTAACGAGCAGTACTTC
TRBV20-1,TRBJ2-5,many,-,CSATPGRAGGTQYF,TGCAGTGCTACCCCAGGGAGGGCAGGGGGGACCCAGTACTTC
TRBV6-1,TRBJ2-1,many,-,CASGKTNNEQFF,TGTGCCAGCGGGAAGACGAACAATGAGCAGTTCTTC
TRBV25-1,TRBJ2-5,many,TRBD2,CASSDLSGRQETQYF,TGTGCCAGCAGTGACCTTAGCGGGAGGCAAGAGACCCAGTACTTC
TRBV29-1,TRBJ2-7,many,-,CSVGQGGDEQYF,TGCAGCGTTGGACAGGGAGGGGACGAGCAGTACTTC
TRBV19,TRBJ1-5,-,-,CASTQDPFSNQPQHF,TGTGCCAGTACCCAAGACCCGTTCAGCAATCAGCCCCAGCATTTT
TRBV27,TRBJ2-2,-,-,CASSFGGQGNTGELFF,TGTGCTAGCAGTTTCGGCGGCCAGGGCAACACCGGGGAGCTGTTTTTT
TRBV6-1,TRBJ2-7,many,-,CASSEPPVEQYF,TGTGCCAGCAGTGAACCGCCGGTAGAGCAGTACTTC
TRBV30,TRBJ1-3,once,-,CAWNQGLGTIYF,TGTGCCTGGAATCAGGGTCTCGGCACCATATATTTT
TRBV19,TRBJ2-4,-,TRBD1,CASSSGTVLAKNIQYF,TGTGCCAGTAGTTCAGGGACAGTCCTAGCCAAAAACATTCAGTACTTC
TRBV6-2/TRBV6-3,TRBJ1-1,-,TRBD1,CASRRTGGHTEAFF,TGTGCCAGCAGACGGACAGGGGGCCATACTGAAGCTTTCTTT
TRBV24-1,TRBJ2-2,-,-,CATSEAGTTGELFF,TGTGCCACCAGTGAGGCCGGGACCACCGGGGAGCTGTTTTTT
TRBV6-1,TRBJ2-6,many,-,CASRKLGGANVLTF,TGTGCCAGCAGGAAACTGGGGGGGGCCAACGTCCTGACTTTC
TRBV28,TRBJ1-2,-,-,CASRQTQTDYGYTF,TGTGCCAGCAGGCAGACTCAAACGGACTATGGCTACACCTTC
TRBV6-2/TRBV6-3,TRBJ1-1,many,TRBD1,CASSTGGVRAFF,TGTGCCAGCAGTACAGGGGGCGTGAGGGCTTTCTTT
TRBV5-1,TRBJ2-5,-,-,CASSLVSGSVETQYF,TGCGCCAGCAGCTTGGTTTCGGGGTCAGTAGAGACCCAGTACTTC
TRBV6-5,TRBJ2-7,many,TRBD2,CASSYSLAGKYEQYF,TGTGCCAGCAGTTACTCACTAGCGGGGAAGTACGAGCAGTACTTC
TRBV9,TRBJ2-5,many,TRBD2,CASSVALAGGPQETQYF,TGTGCCAGCAGCGTAGCACTAGCGGGAGGACCCCAAGAGACCCAGTACTTC
TRBV20-1,TRBJ2-6,many,-,CSARAQWGSAGANVLTF,TGCAGTGCTAGGGCACAATGGGGATCCGCTGGGGCCAACGTCCTGACTTTC
TRBV11-2,TRBJ2-7,many,TRBD2,CASSLYGGRQYEQYF,TGTGCCAGCAGCTTATATGGCGGGAGACAGTACGAGCAGTACTTC
TRBV6-5,TRBJ1-3,many,-,CASTPSGNTIYF,TGTGCCAGCACCCCCTCTGGAAACACCATATATTTT
TRBV3-1,TRBJ1-1,-,-,CASSRPGTDTEAFF,TGTGCCAGCAGCCGACCCGGGACGGACACTGAAGCTTTCTTT
TRBV28,TRBJ1-6,-,-,CASSSGRSYNSPLHF,TGTGCCAGCAGCTCGGGGCGCTCCTATAATTCACCCCTCCACTTT
TRBV12-3/TRBV12-4,TRBJ2-2,many,-,CASSLSLGGGELFF,TGTGCCAGCAGTTTGTCTCTTGGCGGCGGGGAGCTGTTTTTT
TRBV6-1,TRBJ2-5,many,TRBD2,CASSEWVRSASGKETQYF,TGTGCCAGCAGTGAATGGGTGCGGAGTGCTAGCGGGAAAGAGACCCAGTACTTC
TRBV29-1,TRBJ1-1,many,-,CSVLNTEAFF,TGCAGCGTCCTGAACACTGAAGCTTTCTTT
TRBV19,TRBJ2-7,-,-,CASSSTSAPGTIPYEQYF,TGTGCCAGTAGTTCTACCTCAGCTCCCGGGACAATTCCCTACGAGCAGTACTTC
TRBV5-1,TRBJ2-2,few,-,CASSLGPKAPGELFF,TGCGCCAGCAGCTTGGGTCCTAAAGCCCCCGGGGAGCTGTTTTTT
TRBV28,TRBJ1-2,many,-,CASSSRDNNGYTF,TGTGCCAGCAGTTCTAGGGACAACAATGGCTACACCTTC
TRBV12-3/TRBV12-4,TRBJ2-4,many,-,CASSANRNIQYF,TGTGCCAGCAGTGCTAACCGGAACATTCAGTACTTC
TRBV12-3/TRBV12-4,TRBJ2-7,-,-,CASINRVGGMGTYEQYF,TGTGCCAGCATTAACAGGGTCGGCGGAATGGGAACGTACGAGCAGTACTTC
TRBV20-1,TRBJ2-3,many,-,CSARLPHTDTQYF,TGCAGTGCTAGACTACCCCACACAGATACGCAGTATTTT
TRBV27,TRBJ2-2,many,TRBD1,CASSYRQGSTGELFF,TGTGCCAGCAGTTACCGACAGGGTTCCACCGGGGAGCTGTTTTTT
TRBV30,TRBJ2-7,few,TRBD2,CAWSVFGGGYEQYF,TGTGCCTGGAGTGTATTCGGGGGAGGGTACGAGCAGTACTTC
TRBV5-1,TRBJ2-6,few,TRBD2,CASSLGAGASGANVLTF,TGCGCCAGCAGCTTAGGAGCGGGAGCGTCTGGGGCCAACGTCCTGACTTTC
TRBV5-4,TRBJ2-5,many,TRBD2,CASSYTSGRARETQYF,TGTGCCAGCAGCTACACTAGCGGGAGGGCCAGGGAGACCCAGTACTTC
TRBV10-1,TRBJ2-3,few,-,CASSLEPHTDTQYF,TGCGCCAGCAGCCTAGAGCCCCACACAGATACGCAGTATTTT
TRBV15,TRBJ2-3,many,-,CATSRVRVTDTQYF,TGTGCCACCAGCAGAGTAAGGGTGACAGATACGCAGTATTTT
TRBV7-9,TRBJ1-1,-,-,CASSHGPRNTEAFF,TGTGCCAGCAGCCATGGACCGAGGAACACTGAAGCTTTCTTT
TRBV9,TRBJ1-1,many,-,CASSAGGDWNTEAFF,TGTGCCAGCAGCGCGGGGGGGGATTGGAACACTGAAGCTTTCTTT
TRBV25-1,TRBJ2-5,-,-,CASSPDPAETQYF,TGTGCCAGCAGCCCAGATCCCGCGGAGACCCAGTACTTC
TRBV7-4,TRBJ1-2,-,-,CASSSTGTVGYTF,TGTGCCAGCAGCTCCACGGGGACCGTAGGCTACACCTTC
TRBV6-2/TRBV6-3,TRBJ2-7,-,TRBD2,CASSKRLAPWSEQYF,TGTGCCAGCAGTAAACGACTAGCGCCATGGAGCGAGCAGTACTTC
TRBV5-5,TRBJ2-2,-,-,CASSLEPDGKAGELFF,TGTGCCAGCAGCTTGGAACCAGACGGGAAGGCCGGGGAGCTGTTTTTT
TRBV5-6,TRBJ1-5,few,-,CASSLRGISNQPQHF,TGTGCCAGCAGCTTGCGAGGGATTAGCAATCAGCCCCAGCATTTT
TRBV18,TRBJ1-5,many,-,CASSPPGERWNQPQHF,TGTGCCAGCTCACCCCCAGGGGAGAGGTGGAATCAGCCCCAGCATTTT
TRBV6-2/TRBV6-3,TRBJ2-5,many,-,CASSYRRFQETQYF,TGTGCCAGCAGTTACCGGAGGTTCCAAGAGACCCAGTACTTC
TRBV19,TRBJ1-1,many,-,CASSIDLGGLMKAFF,TGTGCCAGTAGTATAGATCTAGGGGGTTTAATGAAAGCTTTCTTT
TRBV11-2,TRBJ1-5,-,TRBD1,CASSPESTGNNQPQHF,TGTGCCAGCAGCCCCGAATCGACAGGGAACAATCAGCCCCAGCATTTT
TRBV11-2,TRBJ2-5,-,-,CASSFWTAQETQYF,TGTGCCAGCAGCTTTTGGACGGCCCAAGAGACCCAGTACTTC
TRBV20-1,TRBJ2-5,-,-,CSATQKGDQETQYF,TGCAGTGCTACCCAAAAGGGCGACCAAGAGACCCAGTACTTC
TRBV6-2/TRBV6-3,TRBJ1-2,few,-,CASSYPTGCTF,TGTGCCAGCAGTTACCCCACAGGTTGCACCTTC